These 21 T cell receptor beta chains were sequenced from one sample in a study of technical replicates of blood from four donors. The repertoire was sequenced with immunoSEQ multiplex PCR; TCRdb's copy has only in-frame clones and lacks some. The top ten clones hold 4.5% to 5% of a sample with 68,000 or so clones, roughly nine tenths of them seen once. The sequenced material came from PBMCs. These receptors originate from a human donor in good health. Some clones in this sample may be carry-over from other donors' samples.

V gene TRBV4-3 combines with J gene TRBJ1-1; possibly TRBD1 for D (6 bases). V lost 0 bases to trimming and J lost 3 bases, with 17 bases between them. CDR3 length equals 17 residues. CDR1 LGHNA and CDR2 YSLEER come from the germline V gene. The CDR3 is CASSQDQGQGRDTEAFF. Written as DNA, the CDR3 is TGCGCCAGCAGCCAAGATCAAGGGCAGGGGCGAGACACTGAAGCTTTCTTT.

The rearrangement joins TRBV18 to TRBJ1-6, with no clear D. V was shortened by 1 base and J by 4 bases, with 14 bases between the two germline ends. The CDR3 totals 17 residues. Germline CDR1 KGHSH, CDR2 LQKENI. CDR3 residues: CASSPRESSPYNSPLHF. CDR3 coding DNA: TGTGCCAGCTCACCACGAGAATCCTCACCGTATAATTCACCCCTCCACTTT.

The V and J genes are TRBV5-6 and TRBJ1-1; D possibly corresponds to TRBD1 (6 bases). CDR1 SGHDT and CDR2 YYEEEE come from the germline V gene. Trimming stripped 0 bases from V and 1 base from J, with 13 bases between. CDR3 length: 16 amino acids. This CDR3 reads CASSLGGLRANTEAFF. Here the CDR3 DNA reads TGTGCCAGCAGCTTGGGGGGGCTAAGGGCGAACACTGAAGCTTTCTTT. Filled out from reference TRBV5-6 and TRBJ1-1, the complete variable domain reads DAGVTQSPTHLIKTRGQQVTLRCSPKSGHDTVSWYQQALGQGPQFIFQYYEEEERQRGNFPDRFSGHQFPNYSSELNVNALLLGDSALYLCASSLGGLRANTEAFFGQGTRLTVV.

The V call is TRBV6-1, the J call TRBJ1-1, with D possibly being TRBD1 (5 bases). V was clipped by 6 bases and J by 4 bases, with 15 bases between them. The CDR3 has 14 residues. Germline V lookup: CDR1 MNHNS, CDR2 SASEGT. The CDR3 is CASSLSQGRTEAFF. The CDR3 nucleotides read TGTGCCAGCAGCCTTTCGCAGGGTCGCACTGAAGCTTTCTTT.

This sequence joins TRBV6-5 and TRBJ2-1; 8 nucleotides agree with TRBD2. The CDR3 runs 14 residues. The junction had 15 bases not matched to a gene; V was cut back by 8 bases and J by 12 bases. CDR1 is MNHEY, CDR2 SVGAGI, per germline. CDR3 sequence: CASGSSGGARVQFF. Written as DNA, the CDR3 is TGTGCCAGCGGGTCGAGCGGGGGAGCTAGGGTGCAGTTCTTC.

V usage is TRBV13 and J usage is TRBJ1-6; D is uncertain. This CDR3 spans 17 amino acids. Trimming pared 0 bases from V and 0 bases from J, leaving 9 bases between. Germline values: CDR1 PRHDT, CDR2 FYEKMQ (reference sequence). This chain's CDR3 is CASSLGRGSSYNSPLHF. CDR3 in DNA: TGTGCCAGCAGCTTAGGGCGCGGCAGCTCCTATAATTCACCCCTCCACTTT.

The chain links TRBV10-3 to TRBJ2-2; no clear D gene. The V gene's germline CDR1 is ENHRY and CDR2 SYGVKD. CDR3 length: 11 residues. V lost 7 bases to trimming and J lost 4 bases, with 4 bases between them. CDR3 nucleotide sequence: TGTGCCATCACCTCCACCGGGGAGCTGTTTTTT. Translated, it gives CAITSTGELFF.

This chain connects TRBV5-6 to TRBJ1-2; D is undetermined. Trimming removed 6 bases at V and 4 bases at J, with 10 bases between. Germline loops: CDR1 SGHDT, CDR2 YYEEEE. This CDR3 is 12 amino acids long. DNA for the CDR3: TGTGCCAGCACCCTGGAGGGCTATGGCTACACCTTC. It encodes CASTLEGYGYTF. The whole variable domain, remainder taken from reference TRBV5-6 and TRBJ1-2, is DAGVTQSPTHLIKTRGQQVTLRCSPKSGHDTVSWYQQALGQGPQFIFQYYEEEERQRGNFPDRFSGHQFPNYSSELNVNALLLGDSALYLCASTLEGYGYTFGSGTRLTVV.

V usage is TRBV7-9 and J usage is TRBJ1-6; TRBD1 might be the D (5 bases). The CDR3 spans 14 residues. CDR1 SEHNR and CDR2 FQNEAQ come from the germline V gene (reference sequence). V was shortened by 5 bases and J by 7 bases, with 12 bases between the two germline ends. CDR3: CASSITGRNSPLHF. The CDR3 nucleotides are TGTGCCAGCAGCATAACAGGTAGAAATTCACCCCTCCACTTT.

The chain links TRBV4-3 to TRBJ2-2; a weak D match, TRBD2 (5 bases). The CDR3 is 14 amino acids. The germline V gene encodes CDR1 LGHNA and CDR2 YSLEER. Trimming removed 2 bases from V and 6 bases from J, with 10 bases in between. CDR3 DNA: TGCGCCAGCAGCCAAACATGGACTTCCGGGGAGCTGTTTTTT. Its protein is CASSQTWTSGELFF.

The chain is built from TRBV13 and TRBJ2-7; no clear D gene. V lost 0 bases to trimming and J lost 2 bases, with 8 bases between them. CDR1 is PRHDT and CDR2 is FYEKMQ in the germline V gene (reference sequence). This CDR3 is 14 amino acids long. The chain's CDR3 is CASSLGQRTYEQYF. CDR3 in DNA: TGTGCCAGCAGCTTAGGGCAGCGCACCTACGAGCAGTACTTC.

V and J are TRBV15 and TRBJ1-6, with no clear D. Germline CDR1 and CDR2: LNHNV and YYDKDF (reference sequence). Trimming stripped 8 bases from V and 5 bases from J, with 13 bases between. CDR3 length equals 14 residues. The CDR3 bases are TGTGCCACCGGGGATCGGGGTAATAATTCACCCCTCCACTTT. Its translation is CATGDRGNNSPLHF.

V usage is TRBV7-2 and J usage is TRBJ1-3; possible D gene TRBD1, 6 bases. The V end was cut by 6 bases, the J end by 0 bases, with 18 bases between. Germline V gene lookup returns CDR1 SGHTA and CDR2 FQGNSA. CDR3 length: 17 amino acids. This CDR3 is CASRRRGGGSSGNTIYF. The CDR3 DNA is TGTGCCAGCAGACGTCGAGGGGGAGGGAGCTCTGGAAACACCATATATTTT. Together with reference TRBV7-2 and TRBJ1-3, the CDR3 gives the full variable domain: GAGVSQSPSNKVTEKGKDVELRCDPISGHTALYWYRQSLGQGLEFLIYFQGNSAPDKSGLPSDRFSAERTGGSVSTLTIQRTQQEDSAVYLCASRRRGGGSSGNTIYFGEGSWLTVV.

The chain recombines TRBV19 with TRBJ1-1; tentatively, D is TRBD1 (6 bases). This CDR3 contains 13 residues. CDR1 is LNHDA, CDR2 SQIVND, per germline (reference sequence). Deletions cut 6 bases from V and 1 base from J, with 9 bases between. This CDR3 is CASSLGQNTEAFF. The CDR3 bases are TGTGCCAGTAGCCTGGGACAGAACACTGAAGCTTTCTTT.

This chain links TRBV14 with TRBJ1-2; 10 bases fit TRBD1. The J segment lost 7 bases and the V segment lost 4 bases, leaving 3 bases of the junction unmatched. The germline gives CDR1 SGHDN, CDR2 FVKESK. The CDR3 extends over 13 amino acids. The CDR3 DNA follows: TGTGCCAGCAGCCCCCGGACAGGGGGTGGCTACACCTTC. Protein sequence: CASSPRTGGGYTF. The full variable domain, rest sourced from reference TRBV14 and TRBJ1-2, is EAGVTQFPSHSVIEKGQTVTLRCDPISGHDNLYWYRRVMGKEIKFLLHFVKESKQDESGMPNNRFLAERTGGTYSTLKVQPAELEDSGVYFCASSPRTGGGYTFGSGTRLTVV.

The chain links TRBV23-1 to TRBJ2-7, with 8 positions matching TRBD1. TRBV23-1 carries the ORF label, with uncertain function. V trimming: 4 bases; J trimming: 2 bases; junction bases outside the gene matches: 7. The CDR3 extends over 15 amino acids. CDR3 region: CASSRQGRRAYEQYF. CDR3 DNA sequence: TGCGCCAGCAGTCGACAGGGGAGACGGGCCTACGAGCAGTACTTC.

Details on this clone: One end of the junction does not line up with germline, which may come from a read error. The J gene is TRBJ1-1, the V gene TRBV29-1; the D gene is possibly TRBD1 (5 bases). CDR1 and CDR2 from the germline V gene are SQVTM and ANQGSEA. The CDR3 is 12 residues long. The DNA of the CDR3 is TGCAGCGTCGAAGGGCTAGGGGCTGAAGCTTTCTTT. Translation: CSVEGLGAEAFF.

J is TRBJ1-4 and V is TRBV5-6, with TRBD1 identical over 11 bases. J gave up 7 bases and V 2 bases, and 4 bases lay outside the gene matches. The CDR3 totals 15 residues. The germline V gene has CDR1 SGHDT and CDR2 YYEEEE. CDR3: CASSFGQGAFEKLFF. The CDR3 coding sequence is TGTGCCAGCAGCTTCGGACAGGGGGCGTTTGAAAAACTGTTTTTT.

The chain joins TRBV7-6 to TRBJ2-5; D perhaps matches TRBD2 (6 bases). V lost 5 bases to trimming and J lost 6 bases, with 13 bases between them. Germline CDR1 SGHVS, CDR2 FNYEAQ. CDR3 length: 13 residues. The CDR3 region is CASSLGGEKTQYF. CDR3 nucleotides: TGTGCCAGCAGCCTCGGAGGGGAGAAGACCCAGTACTTC.

The chain links TRBV5-6 to TRBJ2-7, with 15 bases lining up with TRBD2. CDR3 length equals 18 residues. Trimming removed 0 bases from V and 2 bases from J; junction bases left unmatched: 6. The germline V gene encodes CDR1 SGHDT and CDR2 YYEEEE. CDR3 coding DNA: TGTGCCAGCAGCTTGGTGGGACTAGCGGGAGGAGAAGCCTACGAGCAGTACTTC. It yields the protein CASSLVGLAGGEAYEQYF.

This chain joins TRBV5-1 and TRBJ2-7; D gene unclear. Between the trimmed V and J ends, which lost 0 bases and 4 bases, there was a span of 5 bases. CDR1 is SGHRS and CDR2 is YFSETQ in the germline V gene. This CDR3 region has 12 residues. The CDR3 spells CASSLVQYEQYF. The CDR3 DNA reads TGCGCCAGCAGCTTGGTTCAGTACGAGCAGTACTTC. The full variable domain, completed using reference TRBV5-1 and TRBJ2-7, is KAGVTQTPRYLIKTRGQQVTLSCSPISGHRSVSWYQQTPGQGLQFLFEYFSETQRNKGNFPGRFSGRQFSNSRSEMNVSTLELGDSALYLCASSLVQYEQYFGPGTRLTVT.